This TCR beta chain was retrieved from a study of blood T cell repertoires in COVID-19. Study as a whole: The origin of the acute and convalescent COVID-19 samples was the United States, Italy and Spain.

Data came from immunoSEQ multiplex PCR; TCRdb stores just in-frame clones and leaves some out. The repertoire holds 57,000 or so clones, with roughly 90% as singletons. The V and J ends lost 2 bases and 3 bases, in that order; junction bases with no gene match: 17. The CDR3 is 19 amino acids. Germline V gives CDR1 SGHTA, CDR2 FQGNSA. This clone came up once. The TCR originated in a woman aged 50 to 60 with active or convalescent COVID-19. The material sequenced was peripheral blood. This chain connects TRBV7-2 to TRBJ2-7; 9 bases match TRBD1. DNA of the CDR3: TGTGCCAGCAGCTTATTAAAGGGAAGCCACCGGGACAGGGTCTACGAGCAGTACTTC. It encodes CASSLLKGSHRDRVYEQYF.